This T cell receptor (beta chain) was profiled in a study of T-cell memory formation after mild COVID-19 (dated by TCRdb to the early 2020s). With respect to the entire study: TCR sequence clusters from the two donors were found to be largely donor specific. The cohort comprised two young, previously healthy adult volunteers, one female and one male. Longitudinal TCRalpha and TCRbeta repertoire sequencing tracked T-cell clones expanding and contracting after mild COVID-19 in a couple of donors.

Results and caveats for the whole study, not just this receptor: Some responding clones were found in pre-infection memory, which suggests that pre-existing cross-reactive memory T cells took part in the SARS-CoV-2 response. Balanced CD4/CD8 phenotypes were observed for clones contracting from day 15 to 85, whereas a bias towards CD4+ was observed for a second wave of clones expanding from day 15 to 37. Contracting CD4+ clones were found mainly in CM and EM memory subsets, while CD8+ clones were enriched in EMRA. The second-wave clones that peaked on day 37 were not confirmed to be SARS-CoV-2 specific. Only a couple of mild cases were covered in the study, and larger cohorts including severe cases with pre-infection samples were considered necessary.

The run used an Illumina NovaSeq 6000. cDNA libraries for TCRalpha and TCRbeta were prepared by 5'RACE using constant-segment primers, with sample barcodes and unique molecular identifiers added. RNA was extracted from every sample with Trizol reagent. Libraries were amplified in two PCR steps, with a second sample barcode and Illumina TruSeq adapters added in the second step. Sequencing of the libraries was done on an Illumina NovaSeq, producing 2 x 150 bp paired-end reads. The published analysis was carried out like this. With migec v1.2.7, reads were demultiplexed and then collapsed into UMI-guided consensus sequences. With mixcr v2.1.11, UMI consensuses were aligned to TRA and TRB V and J templates and assembled into clonotypes. A clonotype was counted as expanded or contracted only when both edgeR and NoisET called the clonotype significant, with the noise models trained on biological replicates. For edgeR calls, a false discovery rate-adjusted p below 0.01 and a log2 fold-change threshold of 1 were applied. As an exploratory analysis of dynamics, max-normalized trajectories of the 1000 most abundant clonotypes were examined with PCA combined with hierarchical clustering. Separately sequenced CD4+ and CD8+ repertoires were used to assign the CD4 or CD8 phenotype of responding clones. TCRdb trimmed public reads at Q25 via fastp, called clones via MiXCR and kept in-frame beta chains. Identical CDR3 protein sequences are pooled into one entry, listed with their most common genes and DNA. TCRdb, not the authors, supplied the V and J calls. The sample table holds more than 6,000 distinct CDR3 sequences, of which roughly a fifth were seen once. Together, the top ten hold 55% to 60% of the sample.

This clonotype counts as medium-sized (0.01 to 0.1%). Its antigen is still unknown. No clone much larger than this one lies a single base away; base qualities are absent. Ficoll-Paque density gradient centrifugation was the method used to isolate PBMCs. The CDR1 and CDR2 encoded by the germline V gene (reference sequence) are SEHNR and FQNEAQ. The CDR3 holds 15 amino acids from the cysteine to the phenylalanine. Just CDR3 DNA is preserved here, 45 bases in frame from base 1. V and J are truncated by 5 bases and 4 bases respectively, leaving an intervening sequence of 15 bases. The chain couples TRBV7-9 to TRBJ2-1; no confident D gene assignment can be made. The sequence was obtained from an adult woman who had mild COVID-19 (a few samples of this study predate the infection). The sample titles of this study are shuffled in the database, so cell type and time point are left out; the donor was told from shared clones. Sequencing was carried out using PBMCs or a T cell subset sorted from them (not recorded which). The DNA sequence is given as TGTGCCAGCAGCCCTTTAATGGGTGCGTACAATGAGCAGTTCTTC. Its protein reads: CASSPLMGAYNEQFF.